These T cell receptor beta chains were read from a single sample in a study of regulatory T cells in long-lasting Graves disease. One entry per CDR3 protein, called by TCRdb with MiXCR from the multiplex PCR reads. The sample shows about 420,000 distinct CDR3 sequences, approximately 16% of them seen only once. In addition, the sample was reused for a study of T cells in Graves' hyperthyroidism and ophthalmopathy.

The input for sequencing was peripheral blood mononuclear cells (PBMCs), taken at new diagnosis, from a patient treated with antithyroid drugs. Every receptor here comes from a woman aged 18-29 years with Graves disease. Each CDR3 is given with its conserved first and last residue. Fields, in order: J gene, V gene, D gene, clone size, CDR3 protein, CDR3 DNA. D genes are given only for firm matches. Size is stated for part of the rows, as once, few or many counts, or as a class when the clone is expanded.

TRBJ2-2,TRBV20-1,TRBD2,NA,CSARSGTSGRPGELFF,TGCAGTGCTAGAAGCGGGACTAGCGGGAGGCCCGGGGAGCTGTTTTTT
TRBJ2-3,TRBV20-1,TRBD2,many,CSAVRSGREPDTQYF,TGCAGTGCGGTTCGTAGCGGGAGGGAGCCAGATACGCAGTATTTT
TRBJ2-2,TRBV2,TRBD2,NA,CATYPLAGGPGELFF,TGTGCCACCTACCCCCTAGCGGGAGGGCCCGGGGAGCTGTTTTTT
TRBJ1-4,TRBV12-3/TRBV12-4,NA,many,CASSLTAGARGEKLFF,TGTGCCAGCAGTTTAACCGCCGGTGCGAGGGGAGAAAAACTGTTTTTT
TRBJ2-1,TRBV28,TRBD1,few,CASSFSFRDRNNEQFF,TGTGCCAGCAGTTTTTCCTTCCGGGACAGGAACAATGAGCAGTTCTTC
TRBJ2-5,TRBV18,TRBD1,many,CASSPFTGGETQYF,TGTGCCAGCTCACCATTCACAGGGGGAGAGACCCAGTACTTC
TRBJ2-2,TRBV7-3,NA,NA,CASSLMSGNTGELFF,TGTGCCAGCAGCTTAATGTCCGGGAACACCGGGGAGCTGTTTTTT
TRBJ2-1,TRBV28,TRBD1,many,CASETGLGEQFF,TGTGCCAGCGAGACAGGGTTGGGTGAGCAGTTCTTC
TRBJ2-2,TRBV6-1,TRBD2,NA,CASSLTSLNTGELFF,TGTGCCAGCAGCCTGACTAGCTTGAACACCGGGGAGCTGTTTTTT
TRBJ2-5,TRBV12-3/TRBV12-4,TRBD2,NA,CASSPLREIQYF,TGTGCCAGCAGTCCTTTGCGGGAGATCCAGTACTTC
TRBJ2-5,TRBV11-2,NA,many,CASSLKAAETQYF,TGTGCCAGCAGCTTAAAGGCAGCCGAGACCCAGTACTTC
TRBJ1-4,TRBV6-2/TRBV6-3,TRBD1,NA,CASSFGQGLEKLFF,TGTGCCAGCAGTTTCGGACAGGGGCTTGAAAAACTGTTTTTT
TRBJ2-2,TRBV2,TRBD2,few,CASSPSGFVYASGRARTGELFF,TGTGCCAGCAGCCCTTCCGGCTTCGTGTACGCTAGCGGGAGGGCCAGAACCGGGGAGCTGTTTTTT
TRBJ2-5,TRBV5-1,NA,NA,CASSLRGSQETQYF,TGCGCCAGCAGCTTGAGGGGCAGCCAAGAGACCCAGTACTTC
TRBJ2-1,TRBV6-2/TRBV6-3,NA,many,CASSISTGPHNEQFF,TGTGCCAGCAGTATCTCGACCGGACCCCACAATGAGCAGTTCTTC
TRBJ2-7,TRBV14,TRBD2,NA,CASSQPGTSGYEQYF,TGTGCCAGCAGCCAACCCGGGACTAGCGGGTACGAGCAGTACTTC
TRBJ2-3,TRBV6-1,TRBD1,NA,CASKGGQTSTDTQYF,TGTGCCAGCAAAGGGGGACAGACGAGCACAGATACGCAGTATTTT
TRBJ1-3,TRBV20-1,NA,few,CSALDSLSGNTIYF,TGCAGTGCCTTAGACAGCCTTTCTGGAAACACCATATATTTT
TRBJ1-1,TRBV20-1,NA,many,CSGTPLINTEAFF,TGCAGTGGGACACCACTAATTAACACTGAAGCTTTCTTT
TRBJ2-2,TRBV15,NA,NA,CATSREVDTGELFF,TGTGCCACCAGCAGGGAGGTGGACACCGGGGAGCTGTTTTTT
TRBJ1-2,TRBV12-3/TRBV12-4,NA,many,CASSFQTTYYGYTF,TGTGCCAGCAGTTTTCAGACAACGTACTATGGCTACACCTTC
TRBJ2-3,TRBV20-1,NA,many,CSRSSLSSTDTQYF,TGCAGTCGCTCGTCCCTCTCTAGCACAGATACGCAGTATTTT
TRBJ2-7,TRBV27,NA,NA,CTSSLGNFYEQYF,TGTACCAGCAGTTTAGGGAACTTCTACGAGCAGTACTTC
TRBJ2-1,TRBV6-1,NA,few,CASSNYQGSYNEQFF,TGTGCCAGCAGTAACTACCAGGGGTCCTACAATGAGCAGTTCTTC
TRBJ2-7,TRBV29-1,TRBD1,NA,CSGGTGGYEQYF,TGCAGCGGCGGGACAGGGGGTTACGAGCAGTACTTC
TRBJ2-7,TRBV27,NA,many,CASSSREGSPYEQYF,TGTGCCAGCAGTTCCCGCGAGGGGTCCCCCTACGAGCAGTACTTC
TRBJ2-5,TRBV4-2,TRBD2,many,CASSQGGSGGQETQYF,TGTGCCAGCAGCCAAGGAGGGTCCGGGGGGCAAGAGACCCAGTACTTC
TRBJ2-5,TRBV20-1,TRBD2,many,CSARGGGTSGREETQYF,TGCAGTGCTAGAGGAGGGGGGACTAGCGGGAGGGAAGAGACCCAGTACTTC
TRBJ2-1,TRBV6-9,NA,NA,CASSSRGSQNEQFF,TGTGCCAGCAGTTCTCGAGGGAGTCAAAATGAGCAGTTCTTC
TRBJ2-1,TRBV4-1,NA,NA,CASSQSIQRKQPYEQFF,TGCGCCAGCAGCCAATCAATTCAGCGAAAGCAGCCCTACGAGCAGTTCTTC
TRBJ2-1,TRBV7-2,NA,NA,CASRRAGASYNEQFF,TGTGCCAGCAGACGGGCCGGGGCCTCCTACAATGAGCAGTTCTTC
TRBJ2-1,TRBV20-1,TRBD2,many,CSAYPSGRASSYNEQFF,TGCAGTGCTTATCCTAGCGGGAGGGCCAGCTCCTACAATGAGCAGTTCTTC
TRBJ1-5,TRBV28,TRBD1,few,CASQTGVFRPQHF,TGTGCCAGCCAGACAGGGGTCTTTCGGCCCCAGCATTTT
TRBJ2-4,TRBV6-1,TRBD2,NA,CASRVQGGRLTKNIQYF,TGTGCCAGCAGGGTGCAGGGAGGGCGTCTAACCAAAAACATTCAGTACTTC
TRBJ2-2,TRBV11-2,TRBD1,many,CASSPDRGLTGELFF,TGTGCCAGCAGCCCGGACAGGGGGTTAACCGGGGAGCTGTTTTTT
TRBJ2-7,TRBV10-3,TRBD2,many,CAISSGAVRSSYEQYF,TGTGCCATCTCCAGCGGGGCGGTCCGAAGCTCCTACGAGCAGTACTTC
TRBJ2-1,TRBV7-3,TRBD2,many,CASSVGLAGLREQFF,TGTGCCAGCAGCGTCGGACTAGCGGGGTTAAGGGAGCAGTTCTTC
TRBJ2-3,TRBV12-3/TRBV12-4,TRBD2,many,CASSPTSPFNTDTQYF,TGTGCCAGCAGTCCGACTAGCCCCTTTAACACAGATACGCAGTATTTT
TRBJ1-1,TRBV18,NA,few,CASSPSRGMNTEAFF,TGTGCCAGCTCACCGTCCAGGGGTATGAACACTGAAGCTTTCTTT
TRBJ2-5,TRBV20-1,TRBD2,many,CSASSSGGTQYF,TGCAGTGCTAGTTCTAGCGGCGGGACCCAGTACTTC
TRBJ2-7,TRBV2,NA,many,CASRSTGGRYEQYF,TGTGCCAGCAGATCCACGGGGGGCAGGTACGAGCAGTACTTC
TRBJ2-7,TRBV12-3/TRBV12-4,NA,few,CASSLTISYEQYF,TGTGCCAGCAGCCTGACTATCTCCTACGAGCAGTACTTC
TRBJ2-1,TRBV5-5,TRBD2,many,CASSPQSAGWREQFF,TGTGCCAGCAGCCCGCAATCAGCGGGATGGAGAGAGCAGTTCTTC
TRBJ2-5,TRBV2,TRBD1,many,CASREGQGLVETQYF,TGTGCCAGCAGAGAGGGACAGGGTCTTGTGGAGACCCAGTACTTC
TRBJ2-1,TRBV5-6,TRBD2,many,CASTHGLARGNEQFF,TGTGCCAGCACCCACGGACTAGCGCGGGGGAATGAGCAGTTCTTC
TRBJ2-3,TRBV11-3,TRBD2,many,CASSFSGSWVGTDTQYF,TGTGCCAGCAGCTTTAGCGGGAGCTGGGTGGGCACAGATACGCAGTATTTT